Listed here are 9 T cell receptor beta chains from one sample, sequenced in a study of blood T cell repertoires in COVID-19. TCRdb's copy holds only in-frame clones and misses some; the assay was immunoSEQ multiplex PCR. The table records 250,000 to 300,000 clones, approximately 80% of them present only once. Sequences were obtained from PBMCs or T cells enriched from blood (not recorded which). The receptors were gathered from a man aged 40-49 years who had been exposed to COVID-19.

The chain uses TRBV4-1 and TRBJ1-2; D unclear. Trimming removed 0 bases from V and 4 bases from J, with 9 bases in between. Germline lookup yields CDR1 MGHRA and CDR2 YSYEKL. The CDR3 runs to 14 residues. The CDR3 protein is CASSQDLTPYGYTF. The CDR3 DNA is TGCGCCAGCAGCCAAGATCTAACCCCCTATGGCTACACCTTC.

CDR3 region: CASSLGLPLHF. The CDR3 DNA is TGTGCCAGCAGTCTAGGGCTGCCCCTCCACTTT. The V and J genes are TRBV12-3 or TRBV12-4 and TRBJ1-6; D unclear. Trimming took 5 bases from V and 13 from J, leaving 9 bases between them. The CDR3 is 11 amino acids.

The genes are TRBV9 and TRBJ1-2; 10 positions match TRBD1. J lost 4 bases, V lost 2 bases, and 5 bases had no gene match. The CDR3 spans 15 residues. Germline loops: CDR1 SGDLS, CDR2 YYNGEE. The CDR3 loop is CASSVGDRGSYGYTF. For the CDR3, the DNA is TGTGCCAGCAGCGTGGGGGACAGGGGTTCCTATGGCTACACCTTC. Together with reference TRBV9 and TRBJ1-2, the CDR3 gives the full variable domain: DSGVTQTPKHLITATGQRVTLRCSPRSGDLSVYWYQQSLDQGLQFLIQYYNGEERAKGNILERFSAQQFPDLHSELNLSSLELGDSALYFCASSVGDRGSYGYTFGSGTRLTVV.

The chain joins TRBV30 to TRBJ2-7; 7 bases are a match to TRBD2. The CDR3 consists of 14 residues. Per the germline V gene, CDR1 is GTSNPN and CDR2 is SVGIG (reference sequence). V was pared by 0 bases and J by 6 bases, with 8 bases of the junction left unmatched. The CDR3 DNA reads as TGTGCCTGGAGTGTTGGGGGAGGGCTCCTCGAGCAGTACTTC. Its protein is CAWSVGGGLLEQYF.

The chain uses TRBV11-2 and TRBJ2-2; no reliable D call. Germline V lookup: CDR1 SGHAT, CDR2 FQNNGV. Trimming cost V 3 bases and J 2 bases, with 4 bases left between them. The CDR3 is 13 amino acids. The CDR3 nucleotides are TGTGCCAGCAGCTTTGTAAACACCGGGGAGCTGTTTTTT. Translating gives CASSFVNTGELFF.

This chain connects TRBV2 to TRBJ1-2, with 9 bases identical to TRBD1. V was pared by 7 bases and J by 5 bases, with 14 bases of the junction left unmatched. CDR3 size: 16 residues. In germline, CDR1 is SNHLY, CDR2 FYNNEI. DNA for the CDR3: TGTGCCAGCACCGGGGACCCTGGGGACAGGGATTATGGCTACACCTTC. Translated, it gives CASTGDPGDRDYGYTF.

The chain combines TRBV3-1 (or the pseudogene TRBV3-2) with TRBJ1-5, with TRBD1 matching 10 bases. Trimming at V came to 5 bases and at J to 4 bases, leaving 11 bases not matched to a gene. CDR1 and CDR2 from the germline V gene are LGHDT and YNNKEL (reference sequence). The CDR3 totals 17 residues. DNA of the CDR3: TGTGCCAGCAGCTCCAGTACGGGACAGGGGTTTAATCAGCCCCAGCATTTT. As protein: CASSSSTGQGFNQPQHF.

The sample holds a few counts of this clone. The genes are TRBV19 and TRBJ2-7; TRBD1 might be the D (6 bases). Trimming pared 5 bases from V and 3 bases from J, leaving 14 bases between. Germline values: CDR1 LNHDA, CDR2 SQIVND (reference sequence). CDR3 size: 14 residues. CDR3 DNA sequence: TGTGCCAGTAGTGTGGGGGCGGAGAGCTACGAGCAGTACTTC. Translated: CASSVGAESYEQYF.

V gene TRBV12-5 combines with J gene TRBJ2-1; tentative D call: TRBD1 (5 bases). CDR3 length: 15 amino acids. Trimming stripped 0 bases from V and 2 bases from J, with 8 bases between. CDR1 LGHNT and CDR2 FRNRAP come from the germline V gene. This CDR3 is CASGLVQGPYNEQFF. The CDR3 coding sequence is TGTGCTAGTGGTTTGGTCCAGGGTCCCTACAATGAGCAGTTCTTC.